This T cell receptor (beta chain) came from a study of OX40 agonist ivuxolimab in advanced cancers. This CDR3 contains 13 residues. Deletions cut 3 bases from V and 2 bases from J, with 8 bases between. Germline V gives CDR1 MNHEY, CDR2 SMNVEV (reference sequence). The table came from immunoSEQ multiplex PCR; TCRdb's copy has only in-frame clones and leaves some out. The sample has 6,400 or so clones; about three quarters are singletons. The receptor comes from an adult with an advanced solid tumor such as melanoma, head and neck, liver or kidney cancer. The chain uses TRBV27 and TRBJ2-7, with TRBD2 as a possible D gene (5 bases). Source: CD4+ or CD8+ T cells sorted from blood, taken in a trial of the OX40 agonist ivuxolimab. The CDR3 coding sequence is TGTGCCAGCAGTTTTTCGGGAACCTACGAGCAGTACTTC. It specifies CASSFSGTYEQYF.